The 12 T cell receptor beta chains reported below all come from one sample, sequenced in a study of identical twins. Each CDR3 protein is one row after TCRdb ran MiXCR on the 5' RACE reads. The sample includes under 350,000 distinct CDR3 sequences, roughly 9.7% of them seen just once. The same sample was also studied in work on yellow fever vaccine responses in identical twins.

The source material was CD8+ T cells sorted from blood. The receptor source for this set is a woman aged 18-30 years in good health.

The chain recombines TRBV7-9 with TRBJ2-3; unclear D gene. CDR3 length equals 15 residues. Germline CDR1 SEHNR, CDR2 FQNEAQ (reference sequence). The V and J ends lost 4 bases and 5 bases respectively, with 16 bases between them. The CDR3 here is CASSSLPDDGDTQYF. DNA of the CDR3: TGTGCCAGCAGCTCCCTCCCCGATGATGGAGATACGCAGTATTTT.

The chain combines TRBV4-3 with TRBJ2-1; D is possibly TRBD1 or TRBD2 (5 bases each). V shed 0 bases and J shed 0 bases, with 12 bases lying between them. The CDR3 sequence is 17 residues long. The germline gives CDR1 LGHNA, CDR2 YSLEER. Written as DNA, the CDR3 is TGCGCCAGCAGCCAAGATGGGGGTAGGAGCTCCTACAATGAGCAGTTCTTC. This sequence encodes CASSQDGGRSSYNEQFF.

This clonotype was observed a few times. This sequence joins TRBV5-5 and TRBJ2-1, with D possibly being TRBD2 (5 bases). The CDR3 consists of 11 residues. V was pared by 6 bases and J by 9 bases, with 10 bases between. Germline V gives CDR1 SGHKS, CDR2 YYEKEE (reference sequence). CDR3: CASTSRGEQFF. The CDR3 coding sequence is TGTGCCAGCACTAGCCGGGGTGAGCAGTTCTTC.

This clonotype was seen ten or more times. This chain uses TRBV28 with TRBJ2-3, with D tentatively TRBD1 (6 bases). Germline CDR1 and CDR2: MDHEN and SYDVKM. The CDR3 is 14 amino acids. Trimming took 3 bases from V and 4 from J, leaving 11 bases between them. The CDR3 here is CASSFGRGADTQYF. The DNA for the CDR3 is TGTGCCAGCAGTTTCGGCAGGGGCGCAGATACGCAGTATTTT.

In its sample, this clonotype was seen many times. The chain joins TRBV29-1 to TRBJ1-2, with D unresolved. Trimming left V 5 bases short and J 3 bases short, with 7 bases between. Germline assignment: CDR1 SQVTM and CDR2 ANQGSEA. The CDR3 covers 11 residues. DNA for the CDR3: TGCAGCGTTAGGGTTGACTATGGCTACACCTTC. This sequence encodes CSVRVDYGYTF.

There are a few counts of this clonotype. The chain recombines TRBV7-2 with TRBJ2-1, with 9 nucleotides matching TRBD1. Per the germline V gene, CDR1 is SGHTA and CDR2 is FQGNSA. The J segment lost 4 bases and the V segment lost 7 bases, leaving 11 bases of the junction unmatched. This CDR3 has 16 residues. In DNA form, the CDR3 reads TGTGCCAGCAAAAAATTATCAGGACAGGGGTACAATGAGCAGTTCTTC. Its protein is CASKKLSGQGYNEQFF.

V usage is TRBV11-2 and J usage is TRBJ2-7; tentative D call: TRBD2 (6 bases). V shed 5 bases and J shed 3 bases, with 26 bases lying between them. The CDR3 length is 18 residues. Germline CDR1 reads SGHAT; CDR2 reads FQNNGV. The DNA for the CDR3 is TGTGCCAGCAGCCACAGTCTGGAGGGAGGTCTGGACTACTACGAGCAGTACTTC. It is translated as CASSHSLEGGLDYYEQYF.

This clonotype was detected ten times or more. The chain joins TRBV6-1 to TRBJ2-2, with 7 bases identical to TRBD1. The CDR3 sequence is 13 residues long. V shed 6 bases, J shed 3 bases, and the junction held 1 base outside the gene matches. Germline V CDR1 and CDR2: MNHNS, SASEGT. The CDR3 loop reads CASRGQDTGELFF. The CDR3 coding sequence is TGTGCCAGCAGAGGACAGGACACCGGGGAGCTGTTTTTT.

The V and J genes are TRBV10-2 and TRBJ2-1, with 9 positions matching TRBD1. The CDR3 length is 17 residues. V gave up 0 bases and J gave up 3 bases; unmatched junction bases: 6. In germline, CDR1 is WSHSY, CDR2 SAAADI. The CDR3 DNA follows: TGCGCCAGCAGTGAGTCGAATGGGACAGGGTACTACAATGAGCAGTTCTTC. This sequence encodes CASSESNGTGYYNEQFF.

In this sample, this clonotype turned up a few times. The chain's CDR3 is CASSPRAKASGEFF. Here the CDR3 DNA reads TGTGCCAGCAGCCCCCGGGCAAAAGCGTCTGGGGAGTTCTTC. The rearrangement uses TRBV14 and TRBJ2-1; D is unclear. The ends were cut back, 4 bases at V and 14 bases at J, with 21 bases in the middle. The V gene's germline CDR1 is SGHDN and CDR2 FVKESK. CDR3 size: 14 residues.

This clonotype occurred many times. The chain uses TRBV20-1 and TRBJ2-7; D assignment may be TRBD1 or TRBD2 (6 bases each). V was pared by 1 base and J by 3 bases, with 13 bases between. The germline CDR1 and CDR2 sequences are DFQATT and SNEGSKA (reference sequence). The CDR3 is made up of 14 amino acids. The CDR3 DNA is TGCAGTGCTAGAGGCACAGGGCGGGACTACGAGCAGTACTTC. Its translation: CSARGTGRDYEQYF.

This clonotype was found a few times. The genes are TRBV27 and TRBJ2-1, with 8 bases identical to TRBD1. J lost 6 bases, V lost 5 bases, and 6 bases had no gene match. The germline V gene encodes CDR1 MNHEY and CDR2 SMNVEV (reference sequence). CDR3 length equals 14 residues. In nucleotides, the CDR3 is TGTGCCAGCAGTGTTCGCGGACAGGGCAATGAGCAGTTCTTC. Translating gives CASSVRGQGNEQFF.